Detailed here is one TCR beta chain. Libraries were prepared by immunoSEQ multiplex PCR; TCRdb keeps only in-frame clonotypes and omits some of them. The sample lists approximately 440,000 clones; 80% to 95% were seen once. These data originate in a study of blood T cell repertoires in COVID-19. Turning to the study itself: Collection of acute and convalescent COVID-19 samples took place in the United States, Italy and Spain. Sources were T cells, B-cell-depleted T cells, or PBMCs; the material itself was cDNA or gDNA.

Enrolled through a virtual design, the participants were between 18 and 89 years of age and came from 24 US areas. The study assigned cohorts using participant-reported clinical history. The sequencing sample was made of PBMCs or T cells enriched from blood (not recorded which). This clonotype originated in a man younger than 35 who had recovered from COVID-19.

This CDR3 is CASSLTPPTGRLFF. Here the CDR3 DNA reads TGTGCCAGCAGTTTAACCCCTCCGACAGGGAGACTGTTTTTT. The chain is built from TRBV27 and TRBJ1-4, with 7 bases identical to TRBD1. Losses at the gene ends were 2 bases for V and 13 bases for J; bases not matched to a gene: 10. The germline V gene encodes CDR1 MNHEY and CDR2 SMNVEV (reference sequence). The CDR3 totals 14 residues.